One sample yielded the 17 T cell receptor beta chains listed below, sequenced in a study of shared clonotypes between healthy human individuals. Produced via immunoSEQ multiplex PCR; TCRdb's table is partial and in-frame only. The sample has 1.4 million or so clones, around 98.5% seen once. Sequenced material: naive CD4+ T cells sorted from blood. Subset given: CD45RA+ positively selected. These receptors were collected from a man aged 25-45 years in good health.

The chain joins TRBV28 to TRBJ2-3; 12 nucleotides match TRBD2. Germline CDR1 and CDR2: MDHEN and SYDVKM. V shed 4 bases and J 0 bases; nucleotides not matched to a gene: 8. The CDR3 loop spans 18 amino acids. This CDR3 is CASSSGTSGPTSTDTQYF. The CDR3 DNA follows: TGTGCCAGCAGTTCCGGGACTAGCGGGCCAACTAGCACAGATACGCAGTATTTT.

This chain uses TRBV7-9 with TRBJ2-1, with D tentatively TRBD1 (6 bases). V lost 5 bases to trimming and J lost 5 bases, with 13 bases between them. CDR3 length: 14 residues. Per the germline V gene, CDR1 is SEHNR and CDR2 is FQNEAQ (reference sequence). The CDR3 reads CASSMRTDDNEQFF. CDR3 bases: TGTGCCAGCAGCATGCGGACAGACGACAATGAGCAGTTCTTC.

This clone was seen just once. The chain uses TRBV5-1 and TRBJ2-1; TRBD2 might be the D (6 bases). In germline, CDR1 is SGHRS, CDR2 YFSETQ. The V end was cut by 3 bases, the J end by 0 bases, with 16 bases between. The CDR3 length is 17 residues. CDR3 protein: CASSSHSSGSSYNEQFF. In DNA, the CDR3 is TGCGCCAGCAGCTCCCATAGTAGCGGAAGCTCCTACAATGAGCAGTTCTTC.

The CDR3 here is CASSLPSGWTGFYEQYF. CDR3 in DNA: TGCGCCAGCAGCTTGCCATCAGGATGGACAGGGTTTTACGAGCAGTACTTC. The V gene is TRBV5-1, the J gene TRBJ2-7, with TRBD1 identical over 8 bases. The J segment lost 4 bases and the V segment lost 1 base, leaving 13 bases of the junction unmatched. The CDR3 contains 17 residues. Germline loops: CDR1 SGHRS, CDR2 YFSETQ.

The chain links TRBV5-6 to TRBJ2-7, with 7 bases matching TRBD2. CDR3 size: 15 residues. Germline CDR1 reads SGHDT; CDR2 reads YYEEEE. The V and J ends lost 2 bases and 2 bases, in that order; junction bases with no gene match: 7. This CDR3 is CASSFPGTTTYEQYF. The CDR3 DNA is TGTGCCAGCAGCTTCCCCGGGACTACGACCTACGAGCAGTACTTC.

The chain combines TRBV2 with TRBJ1-5, with TRBD1 identical over 7 bases. V gave up 6 bases and J gave up 5 bases; unmatched junction bases: 7. The V gene's germline CDR1 is SNHLY and CDR2 FYNNEI. The CDR3 is 14 residues long. CDR3 sequence reads: CASRSDREDQPQHF. Written as DNA, the CDR3 is TGTGCCAGCAGGTCCGACAGGGAGGATCAGCCCCAGCATTTT.

This sequence joins TRBV7-2 and TRBJ2-2, with D perhaps matching TRBD1 (5 bases). Trimming cost V 4 bases and J 3 bases, with 15 bases left between them. The CDR3 runs to 16 residues. Germline V gene sequence: CDR1 SGHTA, CDR2 FQGNSA. DNA for the CDR3: TGTGCCAGCAGCTCCCGGACATCCTCTCACACCGGGGAGCTGTTTTTT. Its translation is CASSSRTSSHTGELFF.

The chain recombines TRBV7-6 with TRBJ2-7; D ambiguous. Trimming pared 1 base from V and 2 bases from J, leaving 12 bases between. The CDR3 has 15 residues. Germline V CDR1 and CDR2: SGHVS, FNYEAQ. Here the CDR3 DNA reads TGTGCCAGCAGCTTAGTGTCTTTGGCTCCCTACGAGCAGTACTTC. Translation: CASSLVSLAPYEQYF. Full variable domain (missing parts from reference TRBV7-6 and TRBJ2-7): GAGVSQSPRYKVTKRGQDVALRCDPISGHVSLYWYRQALGQGPEFLTYFNYEAQQDKSGLPNDRFSAERPEGSISTLTIQRTEQRDSAMYRCASSLVSLAPYEQYFGPGTRLTVT.

This chain joins TRBV4-3 and TRBJ2-3; perhaps TRBD1 as D (5 bases). The CDR3 loop spans 17 amino acids. Germline V gene data show CDR1 as LGHNA and CDR2 as YSLEER. V lost 0 bases to trimming and J lost 2 bases, with 15 bases between them. The CDR3 region is CASSQEVLTANTDTQYF. DNA for the CDR3: TGCGCCAGCAGCCAAGAAGTCTTGACAGCAAACACAGATACGCAGTATTTT.

The chain combines TRBV5-1 with TRBJ2-1; D is uncertain. V lost 0 bases and J 6 bases, leaving 10 bases between the germline ends. The length of the CDR3 is 14 residues. CDR1 SGHRS and CDR2 YFSETQ come from the germline V gene. CDR3 residues: CASSLVGRANEQFF. The CDR3 DNA is TGCGCCAGCAGCTTGGTTGGTAGGGCCAATGAGCAGTTCTTC.

This chain uses TRBV29-1 with TRBJ1-2, with D unclear. CDR1 and CDR2 (germline): SQVTM, ANQGSEA. Trimming pared 6 bases from V and 7 bases from J, leaving 15 bases between. This CDR3 has 12 residues. The CDR3 spells CSVGFEGGGYTF. CDR3 nucleotide sequence: TGCAGCGTGGGATTCGAGGGCGGTGGCTACACCTTC.

J is TRBJ2-3 and V is TRBV29-1; 8 bases are shared with TRBD2. V shed 4 bases and J 1 base; nucleotides not matched to a gene: 4. The CDR3 has 14 amino acids. Per germline, CDR1 SQVTM and CDR2 ANQGSEA. The CDR3 protein is CSVGGLAGTDTQYF. The CDR3 DNA reads TGCAGCGTTGGTGGACTAGCCGGCACAGATACGCAGTATTTT.

The chain uses TRBV14 and TRBJ2-1; 8 bases fit TRBD2. J gave up 4 bases and V 4 bases, and 12 bases lay outside the gene matches. The CDR3 extends over 17 amino acids. The V gene's germline CDR1 is SGHDN and CDR2 FVKESK. The CDR3: CASSPRRESGSYNEQFF. The CDR3, as DNA: TGTGCCAGCAGCCCAAGAAGGGAAAGCGGGAGTTACAATGAGCAGTTCTTC.

This chain uses TRBV5-6 with TRBJ2-6; unclear D gene. The CDR3 length is 17 residues. Trimming took 1 base from V and 1 from J, leaving 12 bases between them. Per germline, CDR1 SGHDT and CDR2 YYEEEE. CDR3 residues: CASSLIGFVSGANVLTF. CDR3 bases: TGTGCCAGCAGCTTGATCGGGTTTGTTTCTGGGGCCAACGTCCTGACTTTC.

The CDR3 is CASSRGLAGAPDTQYF. The CDR3 region has the DNA TGTGCCAGCTCACGAGGACTAGCGGGAGCCCCAGATACGCAGTATTTT. The chain links TRBV18 to TRBJ2-3, with 13 bases fitting TRBD2. This CDR3 region has 16 residues. The trim removed 4 bases at V and 4 bases at J, leaving 5 bases unmatched. CDR1 and CDR2 from the germline V gene are KGHSH and LQKENI.

As concerns this clone: Additional DNA sequences in this sample encode the identical CDR3. V gene TRBV28 combines with J gene TRBJ1-5; unclear D gene. The germline CDR1 and CDR2 sequences are MDHEN and SYDVKM. With 5 bases removed from V and 7 bases from J, the gap between germline ends came to 9 bases. This CDR3 spans 12 amino acids. This CDR3 reads CASSPRGQPQHF. The DNA of the CDR3 is TGTGCCAGCAGTCCCCGAGGGCAGCCCCAGCATTTT.

The chain combines TRBV21-1 with TRBJ2-5; the table's D gene call, TRBD1, was not cross checked with the DNA. TRBV21-1 corresponds to a pseudogene. The CDR3 spans 14 residues. In DNA, the CDR3 is TGTGCCAGCACTCCAAAGACAGTCCAAGAGACCCAGTACTTC. Translating gives CASTPKTVQETQYF.